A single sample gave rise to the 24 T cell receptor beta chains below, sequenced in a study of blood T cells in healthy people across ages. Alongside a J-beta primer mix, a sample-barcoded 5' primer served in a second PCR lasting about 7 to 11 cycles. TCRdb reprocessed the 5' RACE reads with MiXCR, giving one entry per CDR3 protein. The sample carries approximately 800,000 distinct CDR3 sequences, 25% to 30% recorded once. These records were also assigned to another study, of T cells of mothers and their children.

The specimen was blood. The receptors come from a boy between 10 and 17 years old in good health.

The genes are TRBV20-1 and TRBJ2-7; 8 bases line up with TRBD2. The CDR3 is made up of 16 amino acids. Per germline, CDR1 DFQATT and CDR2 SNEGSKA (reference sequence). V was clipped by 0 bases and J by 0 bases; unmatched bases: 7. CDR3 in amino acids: CSARDLGGGSSYEQYF. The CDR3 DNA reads TGCAGTGCTAGAGATCTGGGCGGGGGGTCCTCCTACGAGCAGTACTTC.

Written as DNA, the CDR3 is TGCGCCAGCAGCCAAGAGGCGGTTACCGGGGAGCTGTTTTTT. Its translation: CASSQEAVTGELFF. The V call is TRBV5-1, the J call TRBJ2-2; D uncertain. CDR3 length: 14 residues. Germline loops: CDR1 SGHRS, CDR2 YFSETQ. Trimming shortened V by 4 bases and J by 5 bases, and 12 bases separated the two germline ends.

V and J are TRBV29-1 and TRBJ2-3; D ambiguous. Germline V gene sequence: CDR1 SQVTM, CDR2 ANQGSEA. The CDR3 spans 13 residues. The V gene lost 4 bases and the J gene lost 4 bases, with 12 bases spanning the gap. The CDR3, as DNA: TGCAGCGTTGGGGCTCCGCAGGCAGATACGCAGTATTTT. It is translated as CSVGAPQADTQYF.

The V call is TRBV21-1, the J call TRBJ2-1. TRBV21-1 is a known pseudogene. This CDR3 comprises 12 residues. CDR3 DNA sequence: TGTGCCAGCGGTAGGAACTACAATGAGCAGTTCTTC. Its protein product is CASGRNYNEQFF.

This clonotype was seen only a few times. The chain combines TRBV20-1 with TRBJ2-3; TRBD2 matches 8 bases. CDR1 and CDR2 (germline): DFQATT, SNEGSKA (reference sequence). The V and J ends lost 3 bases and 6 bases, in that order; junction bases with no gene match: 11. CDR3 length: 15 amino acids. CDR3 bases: TGCAGTGCTAGGGATGACGGGGGGGCCCCCGATACGCAGTATTTT. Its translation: CSARDDGGAPDTQYF.

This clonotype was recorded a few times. The chain's CDR3 is CASSLAREFLGYGYTF. CDR3 in DNA: TGTGCCAGCAGCTTAGCCCGGGAGTTCCTGGGGTATGGCTACACCTTC. The chain couples TRBV13 to TRBJ1-2; no definite D call. The CDR3 extends over 16 amino acids. Germline lookup yields CDR1 PRHDT and CDR2 FYEKMQ (reference sequence). Trimming left V 1 base short and J 5 bases short, with 17 bases between.

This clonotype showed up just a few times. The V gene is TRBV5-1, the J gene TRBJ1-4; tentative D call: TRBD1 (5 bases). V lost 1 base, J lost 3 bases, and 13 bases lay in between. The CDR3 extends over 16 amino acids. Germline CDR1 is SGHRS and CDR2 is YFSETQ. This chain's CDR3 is CASSLSRGPANEKLFF. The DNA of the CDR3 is TGCGCCAGCAGCTTGAGTAGGGGTCCAGCTAATGAAAAACTGTTTTTT.

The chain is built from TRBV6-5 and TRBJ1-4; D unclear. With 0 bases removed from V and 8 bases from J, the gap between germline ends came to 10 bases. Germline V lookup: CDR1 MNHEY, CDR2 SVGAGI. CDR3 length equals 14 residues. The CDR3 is CASSYSTVGEKLFF. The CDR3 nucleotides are TGTGCCAGCAGTTACTCCACCGTCGGGGAAAAACTGTTTTTT.

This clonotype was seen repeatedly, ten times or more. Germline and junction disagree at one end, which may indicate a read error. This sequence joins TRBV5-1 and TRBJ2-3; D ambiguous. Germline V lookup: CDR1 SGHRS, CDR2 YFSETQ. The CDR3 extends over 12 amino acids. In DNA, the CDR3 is TGTGCCAGCAGTTATAGCACAGATACGCAGTATTTT. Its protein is CASSYSTDTQYF.

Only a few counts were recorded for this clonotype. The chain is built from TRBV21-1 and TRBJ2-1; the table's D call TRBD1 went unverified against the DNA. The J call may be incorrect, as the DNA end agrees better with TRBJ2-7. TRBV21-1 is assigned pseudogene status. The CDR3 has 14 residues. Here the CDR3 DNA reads TGTGCCAGCGATTGGACAGGGGGCACCTACGAGCAGTACTTC. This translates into CASDWTGGTYEQYF.

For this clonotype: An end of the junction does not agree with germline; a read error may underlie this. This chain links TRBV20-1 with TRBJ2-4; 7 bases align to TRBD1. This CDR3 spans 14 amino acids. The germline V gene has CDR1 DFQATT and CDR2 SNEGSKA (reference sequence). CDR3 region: CSAGKKTGLNIRYF. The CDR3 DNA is TGCAGTGCTGGAAAAAAGACAGGGTTAAACATTCGGTACTTC.

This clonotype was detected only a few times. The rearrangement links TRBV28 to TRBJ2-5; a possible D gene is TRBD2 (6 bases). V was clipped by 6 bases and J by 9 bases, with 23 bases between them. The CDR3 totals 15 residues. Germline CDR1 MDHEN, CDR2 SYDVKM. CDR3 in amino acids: CASSQPGGRESAQYF. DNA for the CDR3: TGTGCCAGCAGCCAACCCGGGGGACGCGAATCGGCCCAGTACTTC. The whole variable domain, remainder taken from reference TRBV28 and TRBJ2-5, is DVKVTQSSRYLVKRTGEKVFLECVQDMDHENMFWYRQDPGLGLRLIYFSYDVKMKEKGDIPEGYSVSREKKERFSLILESASTNQTSMYLCASSQPGGRESAQYFGPGTRLLVL.

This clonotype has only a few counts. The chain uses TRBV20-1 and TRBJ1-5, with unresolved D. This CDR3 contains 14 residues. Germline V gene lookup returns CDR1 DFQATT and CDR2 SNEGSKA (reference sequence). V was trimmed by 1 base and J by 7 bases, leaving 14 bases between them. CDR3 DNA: TGCAGTGCTAGAGGGCCCTCAGTTGCGCAGCCCCAGCATTTT. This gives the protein CSARGPSVAQPQHF.

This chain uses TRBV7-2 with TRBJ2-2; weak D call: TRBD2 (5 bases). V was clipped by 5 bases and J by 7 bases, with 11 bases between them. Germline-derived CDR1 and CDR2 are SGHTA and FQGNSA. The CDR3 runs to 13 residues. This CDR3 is CASSPSGFGELFF. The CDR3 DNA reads TGTGCCAGCAGCCCCAGCGGATTCGGGGAGCTGTTTTTT.

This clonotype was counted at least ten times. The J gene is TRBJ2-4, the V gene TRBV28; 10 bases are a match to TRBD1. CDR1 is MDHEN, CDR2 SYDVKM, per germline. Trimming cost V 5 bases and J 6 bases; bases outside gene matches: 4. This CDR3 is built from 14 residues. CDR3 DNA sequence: TGTGCCAGCAGTCCGGGACAGGGGTTAAACATTCAGTACTTC. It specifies CASSPGQGLNIQYF.

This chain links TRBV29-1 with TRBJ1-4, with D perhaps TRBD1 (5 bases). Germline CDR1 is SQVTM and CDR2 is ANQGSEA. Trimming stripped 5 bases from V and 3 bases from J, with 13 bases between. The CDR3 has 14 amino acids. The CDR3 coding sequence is TGCAGCGTTACTGGGGCAGCCCCTAATGAAAAACTGTTTTTT. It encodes CSVTGAAPNEKLFF.

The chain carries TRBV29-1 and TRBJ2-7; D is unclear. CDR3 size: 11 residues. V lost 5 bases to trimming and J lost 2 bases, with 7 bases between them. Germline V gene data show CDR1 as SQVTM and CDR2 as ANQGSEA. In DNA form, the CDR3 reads TGCAGCGTTCAACTCGCCTACGAGCAGTACTTC. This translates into CSVQLAYEQYF.

This CDR3 reads CAWRAGKPGYEQYF. Written as DNA, the CDR3 is TGTGCCTGGAGAGCAGGGAAACCTGGATACGAGCAGTACTTC. This rearrangement joins TRBV30 to TRBJ2-7, with TRBD1 as a possible D gene (5 bases). V was pared by 3 bases and J by 4 bases, with 16 bases between. The CDR3 has 14 amino acids. Germline assignment: CDR1 GTSNPN and CDR2 SVGIG (reference sequence).

The CDR3 spells CSVEGSGGLQETQYF. The CDR3 DNA reads TGCAGCGTTGAAGGGAGCGGGGGACTTCAAGAGACCCAGTACTTC. The V and J genes are TRBV29-1 and TRBJ2-5, with 8 bases aligning to TRBD2. Looked up from germline, CDR1 is SQVTM and CDR2 is ANQGSEA. The CDR3 covers 15 residues. V shed 1 base, J shed 2 bases, and the junction held 6 bases outside the gene matches.

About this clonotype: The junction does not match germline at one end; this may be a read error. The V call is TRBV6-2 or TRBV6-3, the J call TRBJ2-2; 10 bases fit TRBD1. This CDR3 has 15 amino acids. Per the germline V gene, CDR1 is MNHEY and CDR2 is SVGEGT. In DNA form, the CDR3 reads TGTACCAGCAGGAGGGGACAGGGGTTCACCGGGGAGCTGTTTTTT. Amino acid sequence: CTSRRGQGFTGELFF.

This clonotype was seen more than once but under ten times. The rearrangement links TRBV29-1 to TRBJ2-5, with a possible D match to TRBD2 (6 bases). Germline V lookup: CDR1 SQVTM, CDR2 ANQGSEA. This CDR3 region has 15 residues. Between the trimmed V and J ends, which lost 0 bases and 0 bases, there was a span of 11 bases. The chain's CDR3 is CSVEDQAGYQETQYF. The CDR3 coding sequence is TGCAGCGTTGAAGATCAGGCGGGGTACCAAGAGACCCAGTACTTC.

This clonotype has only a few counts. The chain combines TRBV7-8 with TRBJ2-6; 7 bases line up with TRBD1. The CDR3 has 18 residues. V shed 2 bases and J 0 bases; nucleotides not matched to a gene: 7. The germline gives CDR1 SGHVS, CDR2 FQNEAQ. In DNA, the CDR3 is TGTGCCAGCAGCTTACCAACAGGGGTCAACTCTGGGGCCAACGTCCTGACTTTC. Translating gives CASSLPTGVNSGANVLTF.

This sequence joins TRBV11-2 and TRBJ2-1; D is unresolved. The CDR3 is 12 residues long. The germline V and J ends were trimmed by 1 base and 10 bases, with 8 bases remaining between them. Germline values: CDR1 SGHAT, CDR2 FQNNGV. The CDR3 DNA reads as TGTGCCAGCAGCTTAGGGTGGCAAGAGCAGTTCTTC. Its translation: CASSLGWQEQFF.

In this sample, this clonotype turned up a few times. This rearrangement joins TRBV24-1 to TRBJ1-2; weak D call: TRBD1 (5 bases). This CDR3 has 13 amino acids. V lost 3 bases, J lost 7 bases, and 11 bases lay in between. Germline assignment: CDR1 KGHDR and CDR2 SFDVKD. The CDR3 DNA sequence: TGTGCCACCAGTGATAGGACCACAGGTGGCTACACCTTC. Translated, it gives CATSDRTTGGYTF.